The entry that follows covers one T cell receptor beta chain sequence. Its antigen is not identified. CDR3 size: 16 residues. Germline V gene sequence: CDR1 LNHDA, CDR2 SQIVND (reference sequence). The V gene end was trimmed by 4 bases and the J gene end by 0 bases; junction bases not matched to a gene: 7. RNA totalling about 0.5 to 1 ug underwent reverse transcription with random hexamers. Each CDR3 protein is one row after TCRdb ran MiXCR on the immunoSEQ multiplex PCR reads. The table lists 200,000 to 250,000 distinct CDR3 sequences, 80% to 95% of them singletons, with around 0.072% in the top ten. The entry originates in a study of CD8 T cells in Susac syndrome. Both CD4+ and CD8+ T cells were negatively isolated, and TEMRA cells underwent FACS enrichment. General study findings and limits: It was acknowledged by the study that relatively few individuals were included in its TCR sequencing and HLA analysis.

The V call is TRBV19, the J call TRBJ2-3, with 7 bases matching TRBD2. The clonotype was recovered from a human donor with multiple sclerosis. Sequencing was done on a sample of CD4+ T cells from PBMCs. CDR3 nucleotide sequence: TGTGCCAGTAGTAACCCAAGCGGGGTTAGCACAGATACGCAGTATTTT. Translating gives CASSNPSGVSTDTQYF.